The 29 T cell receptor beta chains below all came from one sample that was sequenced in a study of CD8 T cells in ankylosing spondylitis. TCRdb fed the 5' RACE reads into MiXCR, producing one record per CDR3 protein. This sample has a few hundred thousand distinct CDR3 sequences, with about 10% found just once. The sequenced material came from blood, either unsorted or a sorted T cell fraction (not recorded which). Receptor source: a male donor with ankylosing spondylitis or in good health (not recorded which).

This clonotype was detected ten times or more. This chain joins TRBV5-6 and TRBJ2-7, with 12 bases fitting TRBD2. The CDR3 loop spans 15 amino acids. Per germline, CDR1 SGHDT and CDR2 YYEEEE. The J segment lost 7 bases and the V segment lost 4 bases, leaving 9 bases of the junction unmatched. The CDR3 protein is CASSVRLAGVWEQYF. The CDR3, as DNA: TGTGCCAGCAGCGTCCGACTAGCGGGAGTATGGGAGCAGTACTTC.

CDR3 sequence: CASSPRSGRGTDTQYF. The DNA for the CDR3 is TGTGCCAGCTCACCACGGAGCGGGAGAGGGACAGATACGCAGTATTTT. The rearrangement uses TRBV18 and TRBJ2-3, with 8 bases fitting TRBD2. The germline CDR1 and CDR2 sequences are KGHSH and LQKENI. This CDR3 region has 16 residues. The V segment lost 1 base and the J segment 3 bases; nucleotides outside the gene matches: 6.

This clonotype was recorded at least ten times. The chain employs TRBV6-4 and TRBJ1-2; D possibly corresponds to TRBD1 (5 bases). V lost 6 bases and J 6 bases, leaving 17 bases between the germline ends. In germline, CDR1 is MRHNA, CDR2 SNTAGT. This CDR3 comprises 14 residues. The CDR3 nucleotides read TGTGCCAGCAGGGCGTTTCAGGGTACTGATGGCTACACCTTC. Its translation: CASRAFQGTDGYTF.

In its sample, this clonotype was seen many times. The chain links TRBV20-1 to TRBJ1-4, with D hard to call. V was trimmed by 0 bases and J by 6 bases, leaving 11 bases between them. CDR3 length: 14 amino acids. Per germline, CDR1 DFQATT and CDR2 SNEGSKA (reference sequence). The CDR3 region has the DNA TGCAGTGCTAGAGATCAACTGAGGGATGAAAAACTGTTTTTT. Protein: CSARDQLRDEKLFF.

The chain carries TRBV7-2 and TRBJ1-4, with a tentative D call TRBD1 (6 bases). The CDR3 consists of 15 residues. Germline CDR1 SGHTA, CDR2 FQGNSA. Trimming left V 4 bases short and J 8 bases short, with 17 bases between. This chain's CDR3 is CASSSRAGVGEKLFF. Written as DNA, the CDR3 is TGTGCCAGCAGCTCCCGGGCAGGGGTCGGGGAAAAACTGTTTTTT.

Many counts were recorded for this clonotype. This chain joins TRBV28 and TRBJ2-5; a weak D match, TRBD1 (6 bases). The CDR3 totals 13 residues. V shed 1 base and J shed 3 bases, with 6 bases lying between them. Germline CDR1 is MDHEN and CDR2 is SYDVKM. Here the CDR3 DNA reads TGTGCCAGCAGTTTATACAGGGAAGAGACCCAGTACTTC. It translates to CASSLYREETQYF.

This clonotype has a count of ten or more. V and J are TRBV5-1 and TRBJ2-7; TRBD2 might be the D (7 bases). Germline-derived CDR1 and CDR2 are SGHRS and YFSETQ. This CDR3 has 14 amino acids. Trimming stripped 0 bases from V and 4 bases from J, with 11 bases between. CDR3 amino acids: CASSLDREGYEQYF. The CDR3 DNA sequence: TGCGCCAGCAGCTTGGACAGGGAGGGATACGAGCAGTACTTC.

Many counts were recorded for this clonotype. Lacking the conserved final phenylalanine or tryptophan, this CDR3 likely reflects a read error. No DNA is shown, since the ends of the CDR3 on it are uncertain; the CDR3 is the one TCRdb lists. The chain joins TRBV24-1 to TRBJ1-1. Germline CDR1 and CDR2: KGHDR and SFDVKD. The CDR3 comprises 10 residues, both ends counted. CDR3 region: CATSDLPLPA.

The CDR3 spells CASSYTPGAVETQYF. In DNA form, the CDR3 reads TGTGCCAGCAGTTACACTCCGGGCGCCGTGGAGACCCAGTACTTC. The chain combines TRBV6-5 with TRBJ2-5; D gene uncertain. Germline lookup yields CDR1 MNHEY and CDR2 SVGAGI. This CDR3 has 15 residues. Trimming cost V 2 bases and J 5 bases, with 15 bases left between them.

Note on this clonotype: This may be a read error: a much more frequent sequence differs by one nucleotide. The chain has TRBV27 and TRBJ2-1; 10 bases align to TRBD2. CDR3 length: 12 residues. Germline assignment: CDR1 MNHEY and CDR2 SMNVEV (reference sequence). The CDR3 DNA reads TGTGTCAGCACCTCTAGCGGGGGCGAGCAGTTCTTC. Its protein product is CVSTSSGGEQFF.

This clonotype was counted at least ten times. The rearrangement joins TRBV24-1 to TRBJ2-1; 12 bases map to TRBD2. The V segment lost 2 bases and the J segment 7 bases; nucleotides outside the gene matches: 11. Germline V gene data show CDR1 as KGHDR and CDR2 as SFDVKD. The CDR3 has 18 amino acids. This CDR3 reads CATSDSPSASGGANEQFF. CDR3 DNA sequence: TGTGCCACCAGTGATTCGCCTTCGGCTAGCGGGGGGGCTAATGAGCAGTTCTTC.

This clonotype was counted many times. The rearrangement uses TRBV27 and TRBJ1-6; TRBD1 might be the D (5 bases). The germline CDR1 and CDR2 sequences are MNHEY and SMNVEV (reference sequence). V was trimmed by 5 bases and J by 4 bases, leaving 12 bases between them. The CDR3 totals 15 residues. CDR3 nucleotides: TGTGCCAGCAGTCCCAGGGAAACTTATAATTCACCCCTCCACTTT. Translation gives CASSPRETYNSPLHF.

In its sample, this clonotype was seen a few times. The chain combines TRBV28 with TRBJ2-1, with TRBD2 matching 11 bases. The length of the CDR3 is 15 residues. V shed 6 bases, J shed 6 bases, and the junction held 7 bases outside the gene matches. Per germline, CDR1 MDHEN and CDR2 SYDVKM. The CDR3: CASSTSGRVRNEQFF. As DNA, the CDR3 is TGTGCCAGCAGCACTAGCGGGAGAGTCCGCAATGAGCAGTTCTTC. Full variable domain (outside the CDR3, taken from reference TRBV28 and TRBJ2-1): DVKVTQSSRYLVKRTGEKVFLECVQDMDHENMFWYRQDPGLGLRLIYFSYDVKMKEKGDIPEGYSVSREKKERFSLILESASTNQTSMYLCASSTSGRVRNEQFFGPGTRLTVL.

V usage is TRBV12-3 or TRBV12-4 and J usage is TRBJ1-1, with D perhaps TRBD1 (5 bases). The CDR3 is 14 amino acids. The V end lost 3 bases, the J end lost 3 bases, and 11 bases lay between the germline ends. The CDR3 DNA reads TGTGCCAGCAGTTTTAAGACAGTTGACACTGAAGCTTTCTTT. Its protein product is CASSFKTVDTEAFF.

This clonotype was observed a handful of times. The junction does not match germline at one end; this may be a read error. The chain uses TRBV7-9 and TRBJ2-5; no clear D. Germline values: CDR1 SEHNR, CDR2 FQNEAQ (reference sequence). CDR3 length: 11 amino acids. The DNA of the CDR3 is TGTGCCAGCAGCTTCCAAGGGACCCAGTACTTC. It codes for CASSFQGTQYF.

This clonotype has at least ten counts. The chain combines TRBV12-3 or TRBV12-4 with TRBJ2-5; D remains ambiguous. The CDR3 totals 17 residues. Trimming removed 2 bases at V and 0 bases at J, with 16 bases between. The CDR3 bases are TGTGCCAGCAGTTTAAGGGTCCTGGTCTTGTACCAAGAGACCCAGTACTTC. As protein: CASSLRVLVLYQETQYF.

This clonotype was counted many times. CDR3 bases: TGTGCCAGCAGCCCGCTGGGAAGGACCGGGGAGCTGTTTTTT. As protein: CASSPLGRTGELFF. The rearrangement links TRBV7-9 to TRBJ2-2; no clear D gene. The CDR3 consists of 14 residues. V dropped 5 bases and J dropped 5 bases, with 12 bases sitting between them. Looked up from germline, CDR1 is SEHNR and CDR2 is FQNEAQ (reference sequence).

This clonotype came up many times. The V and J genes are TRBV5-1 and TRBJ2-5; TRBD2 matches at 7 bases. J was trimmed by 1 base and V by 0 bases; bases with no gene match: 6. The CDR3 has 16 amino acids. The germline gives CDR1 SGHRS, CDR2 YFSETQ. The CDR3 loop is CASSLVASGTQETQYF. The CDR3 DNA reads TGCGCCAGCAGCTTGGTCGCTAGCGGAACCCAAGAGACCCAGTACTTC. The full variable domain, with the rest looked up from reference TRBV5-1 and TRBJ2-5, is KAGVTQTPRYLIKTRGQQVTLSCSPISGHRSVSWYQQTPGQGLQFLFEYFSETQRNKGNFPGRFSGRQFSNSRSEMNVSTLELGDSALYLCASSLVASGTQETQYFGPGTRLLVL.

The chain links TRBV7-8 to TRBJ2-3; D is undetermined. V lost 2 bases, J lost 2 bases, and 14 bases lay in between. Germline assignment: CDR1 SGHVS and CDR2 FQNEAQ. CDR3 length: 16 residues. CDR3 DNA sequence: TGTGCCAGCAGCTTATATGCCTCGTTCGACACAGATACGCAGTATTTT. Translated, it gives CASSLYASFDTDTQYF.

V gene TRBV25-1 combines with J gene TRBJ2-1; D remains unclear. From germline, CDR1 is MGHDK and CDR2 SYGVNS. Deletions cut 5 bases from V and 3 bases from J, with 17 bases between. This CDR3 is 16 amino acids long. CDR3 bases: TGTGCCAGCAGTCCGCTCGGGCAGCTGCTCTACAATGAGCAGTTCTTC. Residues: CASSPLGQLLYNEQFF. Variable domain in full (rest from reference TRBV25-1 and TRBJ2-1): EADIYQTPRYLVIGTGKKITLECSQTMGHDKMYWYQQDPGMELHLIHYSYGVNSTEKGDLSSESTVSRIRTEHFPLTLESARPSHTSQYLCASSPLGQLLYNEQFFGPGTRLTVL.

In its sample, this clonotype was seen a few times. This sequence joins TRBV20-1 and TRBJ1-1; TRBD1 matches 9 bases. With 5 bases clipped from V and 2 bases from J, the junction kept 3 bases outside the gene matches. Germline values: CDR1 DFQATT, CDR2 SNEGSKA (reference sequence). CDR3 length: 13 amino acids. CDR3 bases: TGCAGTGCTGGCACAGGGGGCAACACTGAAGCTTTCTTT. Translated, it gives CSAGTGGNTEAFF.

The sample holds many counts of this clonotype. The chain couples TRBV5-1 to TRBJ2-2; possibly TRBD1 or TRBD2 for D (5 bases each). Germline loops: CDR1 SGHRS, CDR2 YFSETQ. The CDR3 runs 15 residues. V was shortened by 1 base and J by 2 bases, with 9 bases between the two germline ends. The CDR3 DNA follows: TGCGCCAGCAGCTTGCGGGACCGTAACACCGGGGAGCTGTTTTTT. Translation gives CASSLRDRNTGELFF.

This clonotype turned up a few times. CDR3 loop: CASTVMGLPLKETQYF. CDR3 coding DNA: TGCGCCAGCACCGTAATGGGACTTCCCTTGAAAGAGACCCAGTACTTC. V usage is TRBV10-2 and J usage is TRBJ2-5; tentatively, D is TRBD2 (6 bases). Trimming stripped 7 bases from V and 3 bases from J, with 21 bases between. The CDR3 sequence is 16 residues long. The germline V gene encodes CDR1 WSHSY and CDR2 SAAADI.

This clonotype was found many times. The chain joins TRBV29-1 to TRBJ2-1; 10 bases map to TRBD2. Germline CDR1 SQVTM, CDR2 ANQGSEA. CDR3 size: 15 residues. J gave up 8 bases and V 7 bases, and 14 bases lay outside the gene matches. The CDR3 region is CSAEGVLAGRDEQFF. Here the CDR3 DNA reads TGCAGCGCCGAGGGGGTACTAGCGGGGCGGGATGAGCAGTTCTTC.

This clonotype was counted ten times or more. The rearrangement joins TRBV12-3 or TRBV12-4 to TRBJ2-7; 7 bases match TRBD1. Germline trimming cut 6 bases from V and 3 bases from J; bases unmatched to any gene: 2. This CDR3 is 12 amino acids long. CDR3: CASSRDSYEQYF. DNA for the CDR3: TGTGCCAGCAGCCGGGACAGCTACGAGCAGTACTTC.

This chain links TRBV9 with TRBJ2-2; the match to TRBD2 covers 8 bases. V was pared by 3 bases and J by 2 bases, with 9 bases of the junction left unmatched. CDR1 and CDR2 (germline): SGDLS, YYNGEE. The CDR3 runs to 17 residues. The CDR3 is CASSAPRSGGNTGELFF. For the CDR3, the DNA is TGTGCCAGCAGCGCTCCAAGAAGCGGGGGTAACACCGGGGAGCTGTTTTTT.

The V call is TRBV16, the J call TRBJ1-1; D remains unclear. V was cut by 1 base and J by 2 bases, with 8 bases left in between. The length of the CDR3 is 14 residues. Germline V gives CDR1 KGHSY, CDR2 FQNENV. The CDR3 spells CASSQFMDNTEAFF. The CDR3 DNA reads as TGTGCCAGCAGCCAATTCATGGACAACACTGAAGCTTTCTTT.

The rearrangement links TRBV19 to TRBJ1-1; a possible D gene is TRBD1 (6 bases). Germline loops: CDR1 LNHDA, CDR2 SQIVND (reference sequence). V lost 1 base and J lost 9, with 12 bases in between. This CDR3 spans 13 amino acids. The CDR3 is CASSIATGAKAFF. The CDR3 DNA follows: TGTGCCAGTAGTATAGCGACGGGGGCGAAAGCTTTCTTT.

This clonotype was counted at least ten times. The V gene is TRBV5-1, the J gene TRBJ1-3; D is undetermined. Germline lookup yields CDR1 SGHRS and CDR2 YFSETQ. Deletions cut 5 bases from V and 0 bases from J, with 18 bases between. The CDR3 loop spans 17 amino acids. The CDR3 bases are TGCGCCAGCAGATGGTCGGCAGGTGACTACTCTGGAAACACCATATATTTT. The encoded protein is CASRWSAGDYSGNTIYF.